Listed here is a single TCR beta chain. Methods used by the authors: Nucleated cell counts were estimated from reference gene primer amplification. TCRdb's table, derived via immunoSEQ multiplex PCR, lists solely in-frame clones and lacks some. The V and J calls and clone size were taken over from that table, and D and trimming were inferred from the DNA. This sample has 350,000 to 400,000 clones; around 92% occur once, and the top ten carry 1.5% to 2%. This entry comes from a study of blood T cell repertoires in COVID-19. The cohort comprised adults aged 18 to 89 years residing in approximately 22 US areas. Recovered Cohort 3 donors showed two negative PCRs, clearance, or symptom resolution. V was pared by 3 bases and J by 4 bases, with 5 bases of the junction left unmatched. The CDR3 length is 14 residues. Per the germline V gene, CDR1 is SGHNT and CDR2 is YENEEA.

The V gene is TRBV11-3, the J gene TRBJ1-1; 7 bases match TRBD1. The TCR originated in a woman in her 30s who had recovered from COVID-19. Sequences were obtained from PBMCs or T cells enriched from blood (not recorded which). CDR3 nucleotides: TGTGCCAGCAGCTTGAGCAACAGGGGCACTGAAGCTTTCTTT. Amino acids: CASSLSNRGTEAFF.